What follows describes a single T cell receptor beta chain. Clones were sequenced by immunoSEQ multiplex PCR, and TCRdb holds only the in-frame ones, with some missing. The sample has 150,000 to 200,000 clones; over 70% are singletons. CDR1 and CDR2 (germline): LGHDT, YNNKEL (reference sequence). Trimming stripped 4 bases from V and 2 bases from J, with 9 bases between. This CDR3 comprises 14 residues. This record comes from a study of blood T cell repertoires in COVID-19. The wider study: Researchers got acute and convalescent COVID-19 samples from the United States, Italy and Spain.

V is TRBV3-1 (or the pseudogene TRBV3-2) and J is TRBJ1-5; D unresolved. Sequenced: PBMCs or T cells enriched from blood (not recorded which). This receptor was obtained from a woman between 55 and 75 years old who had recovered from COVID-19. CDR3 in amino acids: CASSPAGGNQPQHF. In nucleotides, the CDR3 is TGTGCCAGCAGCCCAGCGGGTGGCAATCAGCCCCAGCATTTT.